One TCR beta chain is described in this entry. The data were taken from a study of blood T cell repertoires in COVID-19. Study summary: The samples span acute and convalescent COVID-19 from the United States, Italy and Spain. In each case, the material was cDNA or gDNA derived from T cells, B-cell-depleted T cells, or PBMCs.

Per the study methods: It was from reference gene primer amplification that nucleated cell counts were estimated. Sequencing was performed with immunoSEQ multiplex PCR; in TCRdb, only in-frame clones are kept and a portion is missing. V, J and clone size were drawn from that table, and D and trimming were deduced from the DNA. The sample consists of about 240,000 clones, roughly 90% of them appearing once. There are 16 residues in the CDR3. Germline CDR1 MNHEY, CDR2 SMNVEV (reference sequence). V lost 2 bases, J lost 5 bases, and 9 bases stayed unmatched. Sequenced: peripheral blood. This sequence joins TRBV27 and TRBJ1-2; 9 bases are a match to TRBD1. This clonotype was sampled from a man aged 60 to 75 with acute or convalescent COVID-19. For the CDR3, the DNA is TGTGCCAGCAGTTTACTGGGACAGGGATCTTCTTATGGCTACACCTTC. Amino acids: CASSLLGQGSSYGYTF.